This T cell receptor (beta chain) was sequenced in a study of CD8+ T cells in alopecia areata. Study outcomes and limitations: In lesional scalp, particularly from alopecia totalis/universalis, clonality was higher than in normal scalp.

Separation by sorting yielded CD4+ and CD8+ T cells from PBMCs. Remarks on this clone: Its antigen is as yet unknown.

cDNA reverse transcribed from extracted RNA served as the sequencing template. Clones were sequenced by immunoSEQ multiplex PCR, and TCRdb holds only the in-frame ones, with some missing. The data show 100,000 to 150,000 clones, about 46% seen once. V lost 3 bases and J lost 2; bases outside the gene matches: 3. Germline V gene sequence: CDR1 SGHRS, CDR2 YFSETQ. CDR3 length equals 14 residues. The sequence came from a human donor with alopecia areata. This chain links TRBV5-1 with TRBJ2-3; 7 positions match TRBD1. Sequencing was performed on CD8+ T cells sorted from blood, taken at week 0. This chain's CDR3 is CASSWDRTTDTQYF. For the CDR3, the DNA is TGCGCCAGCAGCTGGGACAGAACCACAGATACGCAGTATTTT. Looking up the rest from reference TRBV5-1 and TRBJ2-3 gives the full variable domain: KAGVTQTPRYLIKTRGQQVTLSCSPISGHRSVSWYQQTPGQGLQFLFEYFSETQRNKGNFPGRFSGRQFSNSRSEMNVSTLELGDSALYLCASSWDRTTDTQYFGPGTRLTVL.